Listed below are T cell receptor beta chains from one sample, sequenced in a study of cytomegalovirus exposure and HLA in healthy donors. Some clones are missing from TCRdb's copy, which holds only in-frame ones; the method was immunoSEQ multiplex PCR. The sample has 150,000 to 200,000 clones, more than 75% seen once. Material: PBMCs. The receptors were sampled from a girl under three years old in good health and CMV-seronegative. Each CDR3 is given with its conserved first and last residue. A D gene is named only where the DNA matches it firmly. Expanded clones are given a class, and other clones once, few, many or no size at all.

size: -; J: TRBJ1-4; D: -; V: TRBV5-1; length: 15; CDR3: CASSLGSGQNEKLFF; DNA: TGCGCCAGCAGCTTGGGATCGGGACAAAATGAAAAACTGTTTTTT
size: few; J: TRBJ2-3; D: TRBD2; V: TRBV9; length: 15; CDR3: CASSVASGGADTQYF; DNA: TGTGCCAGCAGCGTAGCTAGCGGGGGGGCAGATACGCAGTATTTT
size: -; J: TRBJ1-1; D: -; V: TRBV6-1; length: 13; CDR3: CASRDSLNTEAFF; DNA: TGTGCCAGCAGGGACAGTCTGAACACTGAAGCTTTCTTT
size: once; J: TRBJ2-1; D: TRBD2; V: TRBV5-1; length: 16; CDR3: CASSFLAGGPGNEQFF; DNA: TGCGCCAGCAGCTTTCTAGCGGGGGGGCCCGGGAATGAGCAGTTCTTC
size: once; J: TRBJ2-1; D: -; V: TRBV6-1; length: 15; CDR3: CASKITAVSYNEQFF; DNA: TGTGCCAGCAAGATTACAGCGGTCTCCTACAATGAGCAGTTCTTC
size: -; J: TRBJ2-3; D: TRBD2; V: TRBV7-2; length: 18; CDR3: CASSLAAVGLAGVSTQYF; DNA: TGTGCCAGCAGCTTAGCGGCAGTAGGACTAGCGGGAGTGAGTACGCAGTATTTT
size: -; J: TRBJ1-1; D: TRBD1; V: TRBV5-1; length: 15; CDR3: CASSPAQGADTEAFF; DNA: TGCGCCAGCAGCCCGGCCCAGGGGGCGGACACTGAAGCTTTCTTT
size: -; J: TRBJ2-5; D: TRBD2; V: TRBV5-5; length: 18; CDR3: CASSLAGGPYSRSGTQYF; DNA: TGTGCCAGCAGCCTAGCGGGGGGGCCTTACTCGAGGTCCGGGACCCAGTACTTC
size: -; J: TRBJ2-3; D: -; V: TRBV30; length: 13; CDR3: CAWRVAGIGTQYF; DNA: TGTGCCTGGAGAGTCGCAGGGATAGGTACGCAGTATTTT
size: -; J: TRBJ2-1; D: -; V: TRBV4-3; length: 16; CDR3: CASSQDERTSYNEQFF; DNA: TGCGCCAGCAGCCAAGATGAGCGCACCTCCTACAATGAGCAGTTCTTC